This TCR beta chain emerged from a study of cytomegalovirus exposure and HLA in healthy donors. About the study: The Caucasian-associated ancestry cluster held over 80% of a few hundred genotyped donors.

Study findings and constraints: Most of the TCR beta V segments (in an earlier analysis) were productive either about 87% or about 30% of the time. There was a cluster of highly shared sequence variants that was likely a sequencing artifact.

This clone was detected only a few times. The antigen is unknown. Primers included in the PCR were 60 Vbeta and 13 Jbeta primers. Produced via immunoSEQ multiplex PCR; TCRdb's table is partial and in-frame only. The table records 90,000 to 120,000 clones, 60% to 85% of them present only once. Unrecorded immune exposure was likely among donors, who were nominally healthy when sampled. V shed 3 bases and J 5 bases; nucleotides not matched to a gene: 1. CDR3 length: 13 residues. The germline CDR1 and CDR2 sequences are SGHDT and YYEEEE. This sequence originates from a woman between 18 and 29 years old in good health and CMV-seropositive. V gene TRBV5-6 combines with J gene TRBJ1-1; 10 bases align to TRBD1. Material for sequencing was PBMCs. CDR3 loop: CASSWGQGTEAFF. The DNA of the CDR3 is TGTGCCAGCAGCTGGGGACAGGGGACTGAAGCTTTCTTT.